This T cell receptor (beta chain) originates from a study of blood T cells in healthy people across ages. Points from the study as a whole: Without sorted subsets, naive and antigen-experienced compartments could not be conclusively compared. More naive CD4+ cells and higher diversity were found in long-lived than in aged donors.

The CDR3 is made up of 14 amino acids. Germline assignment: CDR1 MGHRA and CDR2 YSYEKL. The germline V and J ends were trimmed by 0 bases and 3 bases, with 8 bases remaining between them. The authors ran a second PCR of roughly 6 to 12 cycles using a sample-barcoded 5' primer and a J-beta primer mix. TCRdb reprocessed the 5' RACE reads with MiXCR, giving one entry per CDR3 protein. This table has about 1.4 million distinct CDR3 sequences, around 59% appearing once. As regards this clonotype: Its target is unknown.

The J gene is TRBJ1-2, the V gene TRBV4-1; a possible D gene is TRBD1 (5 bases). The receptor's source is a man younger than 35 in good health. Specimen: blood. DNA of the CDR3: TGCGCCAGCAGCCAAGAGTCGGGGGACTATGGCTACACCTTC. Translating it yields CASSQESGDYGYTF.